The 19 T cell receptor beta chains reported below all come from one sample, sequenced in a study of blood T cells in healthy people across ages. PCR was performed a second time for 7 to 11 cycles using a sample-barcoded 5' primer and a J-beta primer mix. MiXCR, run by TCRdb on the 5' RACE reads, gives a single entry per CDR3 protein. The data contain 720,000 or so distinct CDR3 sequences, 40% to 50% of them singletons. Sequencing was carried out using blood. The receptors derive from a man at least 80 years old in good health.

The J gene is TRBJ2-4, the V gene TRBV4-3; TRBD1 aligns across 8 bases. The DNA end lines up better with TRBJ2-5; the J call may be wrong. The CDR3 length is 17 residues. Germline V CDR1 and CDR2: LGHNA, YSLEER. The CDR3, as DNA: TGCGCCAGCAGCCAAGACCGGACAGGGTTAATAGGAGAGACCCAGTACTTC. Encoded protein: CASSQDRTGLIGETQYF.

The chain couples TRBV30 to TRBJ2-3, with D possibly being TRBD1 (5 bases). Germline assignment: CDR1 GTSNPN and CDR2 SVGIG (reference sequence). The CDR3 length is 14 residues. Trimming shortened V by 8 bases and J by 0 bases, and 15 bases separated the two germline ends. As DNA, the CDR3 is TGTGCCCTACTAACAGGCAGTAGCACAGATACGCAGTATTTT. Encoded protein: CALLTGSSTDTQYF.

The rearrangement joins TRBV24-1 to TRBJ2-3; D remains ambiguous. With 2 bases removed from V and 0 bases from J, the gap between germline ends came to 8 bases. Germline CDR1 KGHDR, CDR2 SFDVKD. The CDR3 consists of 15 residues. CDR3 nucleotide sequence: TGTGCCACCAGTGATTCATCGGACAGCACAGATACGCAGTATTTT. This translates into CATSDSSDSTDTQYF.

V and J are TRBV20-1 and TRBJ1-5; D might be TRBD1 (6 bases). With 4 bases removed from V and 6 bases from J, the gap between germline ends came to 13 bases. CDR3 length equals 13 residues. Germline V gene sequence: CDR1 DFQATT, CDR2 SNEGSKA (reference sequence). This CDR3 reads CSATVRGFQPQHF. The CDR3 bases are TGCAGTGCTACCGTCAGGGGTTTTCAGCCCCAGCATTTT.

As to this clonotype: A much larger clone differs from this one at a single base, so this may be a read error. CDR3 in amino acids: CNVRQSYEQYF. DNA of the CDR3: TGCAACGTAAGACAGTCCTACGAGCAGTACTTC. This chain links TRBV29-1 with TRBJ2-7; D is possibly TRBD1 (5 bases). Germline V CDR1 and CDR2: SQVTM, ANQGSEA. The CDR3 contains 11 residues.

The chain links TRBV9 to TRBJ1-1, with D hard to call. The germline gives CDR1 SGDLS, CDR2 YYNGEE. The ends were cut back, 2 bases at V and 1 base at J, with 9 bases in the middle. The CDR3 totals 14 residues. CDR3 bases: TGTGCCAGCAGCGTCAGTGCGTCGAACACTGAAGCTTTCTTT. Its protein is CASSVSASNTEAFF.

The V and J genes are TRBV6-2 or TRBV6-3 and TRBJ2-7, with 9 bases fitting TRBD2. Germline V lookup: CDR1 MNHEY, CDR2 SVGEGT. The CDR3 is made up of 17 amino acids. V dropped 7 bases and J dropped 4; count of bases not matched to a gene: 17. The CDR3 sequence: CASTQTGPSGTPYEQYF. DNA for the CDR3: TGTGCCAGCACCCAAACTGGGCCTAGCGGGACTCCATACGAGCAGTACTTC.

In this sample, this clonotype turned up many times. The chain carries TRBV4-2 and TRBJ2-5; a weak D match, TRBD2 (6 bases). Trimming pared 4 bases from V and 4 bases from J, leaving 16 bases between. The CDR3 length is 15 residues. Germline V gene data show CDR1 as LGHNA and CDR2 as YNFKEQ. CDR3 protein: CASSPDPGELETQYF. The CDR3 DNA follows: TGTGCCAGCAGCCCGGATCCGGGAGAGCTAGAGACCCAGTACTTC.

This clonotype occurred many times. The chain joins TRBV4-3 to TRBJ2-1; 9 bases map to TRBD2. Germline CDR1 reads LGHNA; CDR2 reads YSLEER. The J segment lost 8 bases and the V segment lost 2 bases, leaving 4 bases of the junction unmatched. The CDR3 spans 14 residues. The CDR3 DNA reads as TGCGCCAGCAGCCAAAGCGGGGGGCTCGATGAGCAGTTCTTC. Translation gives CASSQSGGLDEQFF.

The chain has TRBV28 and TRBJ2-4, with 8 bases fitting TRBD1. The germline CDR1 and CDR2 sequences are MDHEN and SYDVKM. Unmatched junction bases numbered 16, after V lost 5 bases and J lost 13 bases. CDR3 length: 15 amino acids. Here the CDR3 reads CASSIISTGVGEQYF. Here the CDR3 DNA reads TGTGCCAGCAGTATCATCTCGACAGGGGTCGGGGAGCAGTACTTC.

This chain links TRBV2 with TRBJ2-6; 8 nucleotides match TRBD1. With 6 bases clipped from V and 0 bases from J, the junction kept 7 bases outside the gene matches. Germline loops: CDR1 SNHLY, CDR2 FYNNEI. This CDR3 contains 17 residues. CDR3 amino acids: CASSSGTGYSGANVLTF. The CDR3, as DNA: TGTGCCAGCAGCTCCGGGACAGGCTACTCTGGGGCCAACGTCCTGACTTTC.

V and J are TRBV20-1 and TRBJ2-5; 7 nucleotides align to TRBD1. The CDR3 consists of 15 residues. Germline V gene lookup returns CDR1 DFQATT and CDR2 SNEGSKA (reference sequence). With V trimmed by 4 bases and J by 1 base, 9 bases remained unmatched. The CDR3 nucleotides are TGCAGTGCTATAAACAGGGGCGCGTCCCAAGAGACCCAGTACTTC. Its protein is CSAINRGASQETQYF.

On this clonotype: One junction end disagrees with the germline gene, perhaps due to a read error. V usage is TRBV7-7 and J usage is TRBJ2-1, with TRBD2 as a possible D gene (5 bases). CDR3 length: 14 amino acids. Germline CDR1 is SSHAT and CDR2 is FNYEAQ (reference sequence). In DNA, the CDR3 is TGTGCTAGCAGCCGGGGAGCAGACTACAATGAGCAGTTCTTC. Its translation is CASSRGADYNEQFF.

This clonotype was picked up a small number of times. The chain is built from TRBV7-2 and TRBJ2-7; maybe TRBD2 (6 bases). Germline V gene sequence: CDR1 SGHTA, CDR2 FQGNSA. Deletions cut 4 bases from V and 6 bases from J, with 19 bases between. The CDR3 consists of 15 residues. The CDR3 reads CASSSQGLERAEQYF. In DNA form, the CDR3 reads TGTGCCAGCAGCTCGCAGGGATTAGAGCGGGCCGAGCAGTACTTC.

This clonotype has a handful of counts. This chain uses TRBV6-6 with TRBJ1-6, with unresolved D. V lost 2 bases and J 11 bases, leaving 16 bases between the germline ends. Germline-derived CDR1 and CDR2 are MNHNY and SVGAGI (reference sequence). The CDR3 totals 15 residues. In DNA, the CDR3 is TGTGCCAGCAGTTACGAAGGGCAGGTTCGGCCACCCCTCCACTTT. It yields the protein CASSYEGQVRPPLHF.

This clonotype was detected a few times. The J gene is TRBJ2-7, the V gene TRBV4-2; TRBD1 aligns across 9 bases. From germline, CDR1 is LGHNA and CDR2 YNFKEQ. This CDR3 comprises 16 residues. J gave up 4 bases and V 0 bases, and 7 bases lay outside the gene matches. CDR3 coding DNA: TGTGCCAGCAGCCAAGAAATCACAGGGGGCTTTTACGAGCAGTACTTC. Translating it yields CASSQEITGGFYEQYF.

The gene calls are TRBV6-6 and TRBJ2-1, with 8 bases identical to TRBD1. V trimming: 0 bases; J trimming: 3 bases; junction bases outside the gene matches: 4. The CDR3 length is 16 residues. Germline values: CDR1 MNHNY, CDR2 SVGAGI (reference sequence). CDR3 sequence reads: CASSYSQGAGYNEQFF. As DNA, the CDR3 is TGTGCCAGCAGTTACTCCCAGGGGGCCGGCTACAATGAGCAGTTCTTC.

In this sample, this clonotype turned up many times. The gene calls are TRBV4-1 and TRBJ2-3, with D uncertain. The V gene lost 0 bases and the J gene lost 0 bases, with 7 bases spanning the gap. The CDR3 totals 15 residues. CDR1 and CDR2 from the germline V gene are MGHRA and YSYEKL. The CDR3 spells CASSQDTRSTDTQYF. CDR3 nucleotide sequence: TGCGCCAGCAGCCAAGACACAAGGAGCACAGATACGCAGTATTTT.

This clonotype showed up many times. V is TRBV5-1 and J is TRBJ1-4; D may be TRBD1 (6 bases). CDR1 is SGHRS and CDR2 is YFSETQ in the germline V gene. The CDR3 sequence is 14 residues long. The V end was cut by 0 bases, the J end by 5 bases, with 8 bases between. CDR3 in DNA: TGCGCCAGCAGCTTGGGGGGGGCGAATGAAAAACTGTTTTTT. Translating it yields CASSLGGANEKLFF.